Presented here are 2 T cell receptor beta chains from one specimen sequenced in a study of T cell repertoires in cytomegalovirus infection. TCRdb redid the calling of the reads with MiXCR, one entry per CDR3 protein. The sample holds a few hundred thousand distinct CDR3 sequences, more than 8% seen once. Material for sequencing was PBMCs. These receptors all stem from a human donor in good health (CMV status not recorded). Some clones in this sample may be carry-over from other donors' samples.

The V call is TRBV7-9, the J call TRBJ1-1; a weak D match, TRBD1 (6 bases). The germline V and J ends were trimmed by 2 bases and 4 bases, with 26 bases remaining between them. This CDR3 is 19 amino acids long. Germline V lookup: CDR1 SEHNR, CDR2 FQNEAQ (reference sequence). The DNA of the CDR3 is TGTGCCAGCAGCTTAAGGGGGACCCTGTTAACCTCGGGGGGCACTGAAGCTTTCTTT. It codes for CASSLRGTLLTSGGTEAFF.

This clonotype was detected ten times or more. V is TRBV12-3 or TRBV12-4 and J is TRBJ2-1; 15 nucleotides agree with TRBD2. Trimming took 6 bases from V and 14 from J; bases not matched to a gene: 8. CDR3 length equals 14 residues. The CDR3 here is CASRGTSGRLEKFF. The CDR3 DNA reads TGTGCCAGCAGGGGGACTAGCGGGAGGTTGGAGAAGTTCTTC.